The source of this T cell receptor beta chain is a study of beta chain features in type 1 diabetes. Study conclusions and caveats: Type 1 diabetes patients had TCRB CDR3s that were shorter (moderately but significantly so) in all four CD4+ subsets. More deletions and fewer insertions at VDJ junctions were seen in type 1 diabetes patients.

Of the isolated RNA, all was reverse transcribed, and so the sequenced material was expressed TCRB transcripts. Libraries were prepared by immunoSEQ multiplex PCR; TCRdb keeps only in-frame clonotypes and omits some of them. The table has 150,000 to 200,000 clones, 63% seen once. Points on this clone: Its antigen is undetermined.

Germline CDR1 and CDR2: DFQATT and SNEGSKA (reference sequence). Trimming stripped 7 bases from V and 7 bases from J, with 11 bases between. CDR3 length: 11 amino acids. The chain employs TRBV20-1 and TRBJ1-5; D ambiguous. The sequence was collected from a man aged 25-45 years with type 1 diabetes. Sequencing used naive CD4+ T cells from blood. This CDR3 is CSVSKEQPQHF. CDR3 coding DNA: TGCAGTGTCAGCAAGGAACAGCCCCAGCATTTT.